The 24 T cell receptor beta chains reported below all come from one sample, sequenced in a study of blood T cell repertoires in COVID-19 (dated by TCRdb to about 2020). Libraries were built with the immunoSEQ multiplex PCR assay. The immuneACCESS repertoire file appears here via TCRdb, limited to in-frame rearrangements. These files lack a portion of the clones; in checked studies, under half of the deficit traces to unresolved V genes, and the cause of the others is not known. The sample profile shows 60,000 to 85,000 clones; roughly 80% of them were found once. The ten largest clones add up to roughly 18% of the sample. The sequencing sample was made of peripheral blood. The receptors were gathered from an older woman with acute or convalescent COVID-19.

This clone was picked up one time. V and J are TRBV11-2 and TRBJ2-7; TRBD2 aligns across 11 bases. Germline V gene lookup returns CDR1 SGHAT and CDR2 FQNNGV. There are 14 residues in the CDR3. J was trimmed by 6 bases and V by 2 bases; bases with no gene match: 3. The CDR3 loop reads CASSLTSGGGEQYV. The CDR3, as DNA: TGTGCCAGCAGCTTAACTAGCGGGGGTGGCGAGCAGTACGTC.

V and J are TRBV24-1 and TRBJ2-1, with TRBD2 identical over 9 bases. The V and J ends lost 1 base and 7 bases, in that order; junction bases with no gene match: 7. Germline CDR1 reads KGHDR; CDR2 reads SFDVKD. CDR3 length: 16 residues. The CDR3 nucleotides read TGTGCCACCAGTGATTTTCGGGCGGGGGGGTTAAATGAGCAGTTCTTC. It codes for CATSDFRAGGLNEQFF.

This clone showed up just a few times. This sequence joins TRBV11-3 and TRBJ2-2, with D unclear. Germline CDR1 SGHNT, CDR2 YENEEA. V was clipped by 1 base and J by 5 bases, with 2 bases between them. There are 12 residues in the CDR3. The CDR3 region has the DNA TGTGCCAGCAGCTTAGCGACCGGGGAGCTGTTTTTT. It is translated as CASSLATGELFF.

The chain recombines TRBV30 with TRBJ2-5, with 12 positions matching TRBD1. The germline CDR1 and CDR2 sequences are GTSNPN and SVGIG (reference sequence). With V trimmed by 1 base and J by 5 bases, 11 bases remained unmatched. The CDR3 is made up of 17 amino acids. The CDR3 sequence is CAWSGATGTGGMETQYF. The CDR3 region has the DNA TGTGCCTGGAGTGGTGCGACCGGGACAGGGGGCATGGAGACCCAGTACTTC.

CDR3 region: CASSKSTGYNEQFF. The CDR3 DNA is TGTGCCAGTAGTAAGAGTACAGGGTACAATGAGCAGTTCTTC. The rearrangement uses TRBV19 and TRBJ2-1, with a tentative D call TRBD1 (6 bases). This CDR3 region has 14 residues. Trimming took 4 bases from V and 4 from J, leaving 11 bases between them. Germline V lookup: CDR1 LNHDA, CDR2 SQIVND (reference sequence). The entire variable domain, with the rest obtained from reference TRBV19 and TRBJ2-1, is as follows: DGGITQSPKYLFRKEGQNVTLSCEQNLNHDAMYWYRQDPGQGLRLIYYSQIVNDFQKGDIAEGYSVSREKKESFPLTVTSAQKNPTAFYLCASSKSTGYNEQFFGPGTRLTVL.

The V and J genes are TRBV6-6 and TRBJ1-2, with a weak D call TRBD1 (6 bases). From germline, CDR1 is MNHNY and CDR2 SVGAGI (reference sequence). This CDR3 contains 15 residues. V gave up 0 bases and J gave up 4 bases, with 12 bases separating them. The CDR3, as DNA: TGTGCCAGCAGTTACTCCCTTGCAGGGGCCTATGGCTACACCTTC. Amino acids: CASSYSLAGAYGYTF.

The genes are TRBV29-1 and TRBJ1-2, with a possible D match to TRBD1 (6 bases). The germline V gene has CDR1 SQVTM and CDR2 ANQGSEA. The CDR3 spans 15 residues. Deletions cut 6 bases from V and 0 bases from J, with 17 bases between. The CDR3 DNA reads TGCAGCGTAGAACCGGTGACAGGAGCTAACTATGGCTACACCTTC. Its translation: CSVEPVTGANYGYTF.

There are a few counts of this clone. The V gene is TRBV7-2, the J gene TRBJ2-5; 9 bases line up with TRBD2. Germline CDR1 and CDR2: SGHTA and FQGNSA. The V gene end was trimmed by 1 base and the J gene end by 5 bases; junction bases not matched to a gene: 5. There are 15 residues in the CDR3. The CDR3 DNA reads TGTGCCAGCAGCTTAGTTAGCGGGGGCCCGGAGACCCAGTACTTC. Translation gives CASSLVSGGPETQYF.

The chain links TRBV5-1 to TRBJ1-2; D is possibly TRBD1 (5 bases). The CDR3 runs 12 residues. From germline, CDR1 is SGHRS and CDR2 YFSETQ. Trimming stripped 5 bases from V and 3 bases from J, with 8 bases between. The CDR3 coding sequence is TGCGCCAGCAGGGGGCAAGACTATGGCTACACCTTC. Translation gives CASRGQDYGYTF.

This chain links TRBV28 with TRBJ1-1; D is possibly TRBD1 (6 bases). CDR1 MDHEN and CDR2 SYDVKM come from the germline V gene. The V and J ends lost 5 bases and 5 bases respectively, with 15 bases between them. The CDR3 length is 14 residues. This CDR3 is CASSPSTRGTEAFF. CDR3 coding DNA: TGTGCCAGCAGTCCCTCGACCAGGGGTACTGAAGCTTTCTTT.

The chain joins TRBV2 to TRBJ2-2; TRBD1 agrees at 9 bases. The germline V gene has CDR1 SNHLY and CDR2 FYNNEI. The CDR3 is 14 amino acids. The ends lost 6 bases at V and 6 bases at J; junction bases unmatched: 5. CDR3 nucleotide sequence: TGTGCCAGCAGCGGACAGGGGTACCCCGGGGAGCTGTTTTTT. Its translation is CASSGQGYPGELFF.

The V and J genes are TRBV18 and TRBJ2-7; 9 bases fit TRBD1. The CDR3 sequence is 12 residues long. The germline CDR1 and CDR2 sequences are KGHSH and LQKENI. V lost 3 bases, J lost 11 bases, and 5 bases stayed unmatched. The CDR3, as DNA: TGTGCCAGCTCACCTAGCCGGGACAGGGAGTACTTC. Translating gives CASSPSRDREYF.

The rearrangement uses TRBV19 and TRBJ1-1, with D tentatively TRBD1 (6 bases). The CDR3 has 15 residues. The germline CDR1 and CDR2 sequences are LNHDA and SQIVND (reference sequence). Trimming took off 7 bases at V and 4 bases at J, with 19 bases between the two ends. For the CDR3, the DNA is TGTGCCAGTATCGGACCCCATCAGGGGAGCACTGAAGCTTTCTTT. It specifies CASIGPHQGSTEAFF.

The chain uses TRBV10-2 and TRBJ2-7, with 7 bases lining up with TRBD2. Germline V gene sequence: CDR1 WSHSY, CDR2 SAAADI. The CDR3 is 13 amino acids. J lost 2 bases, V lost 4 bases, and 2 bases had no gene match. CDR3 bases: TGCGCCAGCAGTGTTGGGGGGGCCTACGAGCAGTACTTC. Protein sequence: CASSVGGAYEQYF.

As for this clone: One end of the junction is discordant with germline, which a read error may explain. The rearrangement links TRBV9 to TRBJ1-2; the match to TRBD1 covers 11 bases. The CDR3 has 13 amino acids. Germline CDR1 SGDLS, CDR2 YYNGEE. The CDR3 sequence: CASSVGGQGEASF. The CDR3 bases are TGTGCCAGCAGCGTAGGGGGACAGGGGGAGGCGTCCTTC.

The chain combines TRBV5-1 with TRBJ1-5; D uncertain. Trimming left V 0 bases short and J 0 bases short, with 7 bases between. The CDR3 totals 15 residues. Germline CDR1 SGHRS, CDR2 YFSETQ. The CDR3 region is CASSLDNHSNQPQHF. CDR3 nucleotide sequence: TGCGCCAGCAGCTTGGACAACCATAGCAATCAGCCCCAGCATTTT.

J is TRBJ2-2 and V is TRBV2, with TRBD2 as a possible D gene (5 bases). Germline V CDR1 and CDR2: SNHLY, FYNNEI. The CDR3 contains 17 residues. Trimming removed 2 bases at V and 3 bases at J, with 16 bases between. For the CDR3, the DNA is TGTGCCAGCAGTGAAAAGGGAACGCCGAGGGACACCGGGGAGCTGTTTTTT. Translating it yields CASSEKGTPRDTGELFF.

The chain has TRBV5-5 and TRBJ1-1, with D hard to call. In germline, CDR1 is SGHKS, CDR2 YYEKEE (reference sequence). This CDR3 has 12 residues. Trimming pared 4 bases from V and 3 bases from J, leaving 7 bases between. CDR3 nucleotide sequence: TGTGCCAGCAGCCTGGCCGACACTGAAGCTTTCTTT. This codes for CASSLADTEAFF.

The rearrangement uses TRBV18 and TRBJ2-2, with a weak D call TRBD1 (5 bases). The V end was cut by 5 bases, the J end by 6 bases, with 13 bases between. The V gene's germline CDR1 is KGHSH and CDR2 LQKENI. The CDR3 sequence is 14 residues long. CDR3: CASSKEQVSGELFF. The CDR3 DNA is TGTGCCAGCTCAAAAGAACAGGTATCCGGGGAGCTGTTTTTT.

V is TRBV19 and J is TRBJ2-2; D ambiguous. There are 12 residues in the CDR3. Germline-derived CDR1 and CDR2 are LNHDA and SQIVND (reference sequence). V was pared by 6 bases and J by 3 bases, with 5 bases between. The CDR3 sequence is CASSSYTGELFF. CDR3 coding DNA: TGTGCCAGTAGCAGTTACACCGGGGAGCTGTTTTTT.

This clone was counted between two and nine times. CDR3 amino acids: CASSRTVNTEAFF. In DNA form, the CDR3 reads TGTGCCAGCAGCCGGACAGTCAACACTGAAGCTTTCTTT. V and J are TRBV3-1 (or the pseudogene TRBV3-2) and TRBJ1-1; D may be TRBD1 (6 bases). The CDR3 is made up of 13 amino acids. Germline CDR1 is LGHDT and CDR2 is YNNKEL (reference sequence). Trimming pared 4 bases from V and 2 bases from J, leaving 8 bases between.

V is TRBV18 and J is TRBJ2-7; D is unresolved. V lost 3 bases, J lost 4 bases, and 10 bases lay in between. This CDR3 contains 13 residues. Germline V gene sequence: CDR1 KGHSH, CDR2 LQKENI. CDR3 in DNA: TGTGCCAGCTCACCCTCTCCCTTTTACGAGCAGTACGTC. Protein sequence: CASSPSPFYEQYV.

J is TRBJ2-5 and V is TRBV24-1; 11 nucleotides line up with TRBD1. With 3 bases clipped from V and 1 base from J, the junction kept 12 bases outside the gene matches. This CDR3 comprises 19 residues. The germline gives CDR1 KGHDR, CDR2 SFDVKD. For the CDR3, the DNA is TGTGCCACCAGTGATCCGGACAGGGGGCGGTTATTACCCCAAGAGACCCAGTACTTC. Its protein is CATSDPDRGRLLPQETQYF.

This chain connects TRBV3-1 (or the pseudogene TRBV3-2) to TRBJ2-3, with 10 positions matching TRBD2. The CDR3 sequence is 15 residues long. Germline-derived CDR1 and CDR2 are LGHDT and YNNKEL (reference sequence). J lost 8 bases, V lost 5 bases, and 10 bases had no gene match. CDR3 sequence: CASSVPSGGAGTQYF. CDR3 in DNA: TGTGCCAGCAGCGTACCGAGCGGGGGGGCGGGTACGCAGTATTTT.